This entry is about one T cell receptor beta chain. What it recognizes is unknown. These data originate in a study of shared clonotypes between healthy human individuals. Study context: There were three CD4 naive, three CD4 memory, two CD8 naive and one CD8 memory plates per donor.

Clones were read by immunoSEQ multiplex PCR, and TCRdb kept only the in-frame ones, dropping some. The table lists more than 2 million clones, 85% to 95% of them singletons. The CDR3 is 12 residues long. Germline CDR1 and CDR2: GTSNPN and SVGIG (reference sequence). The ends were cut back, 2 bases at V and 13 bases at J, with 12 bases in the middle. Whole-study results and caveats: Larger estimated richness was generally seen in naive subsets than in memory subsets.

The sample consisted of naive CD4+ T cells sorted from blood. Subset indicated: CD45RA+ positively selected. J is TRBJ1-6 and V is TRBV30; tentatively, D is TRBD1 (6 bases). The clonotype originates from a man aged 18 to 30 in good health. This CDR3 reads CAWSRAQGPLHF. Written as DNA, the CDR3 is TGTGCCTGGAGTCGGGCCCAGGGGCCCCTCCACTTT.